This record covers a single TCR beta chain. Its cognate antigen is unknown. The CDR3 runs to 13 residues. Per germline, CDR1 MNHNY and CDR2 SVGAGI (reference sequence). V shed 5 bases and J shed 2 bases, with 6 bases lying between them. Division of CD4+ cells produced a CD45RA+ naive subset and a CD45RA-negative memory subset. This specimen comes from a study of shared clonotypes between healthy human individuals. Whole-study context: Per donor, three plates held CD4 naive cells, three held CD4 memory, two held CD8 naive and one held CD8 memory. Study-level results: Generally, naive subsets came out with larger estimated richness than memory subsets.

The sorted-subset replicate PCRs were given around 200 ng DNA, which is about 29,000 T cell genomes. TCRdb's table, derived via immunoSEQ multiplex PCR, lists solely in-frame clones and lacks some. The data show some 1 million clones, roughly 70% seen once. The chain uses TRBV6-6 and TRBJ2-2; D is uncertain. Sample: memory CD4+ T cells sorted from blood. Stated subset: CD45RA-negative fraction. The TCR comes from a man aged 18 to 29 in good health. In nucleotides, the CDR3 is TGTGCCAGCAGTCCCCGCAACACCGGGGAGCTGTTTTTT. This sequence encodes CASSPRNTGELFF.